Shown below are 11 T cell receptor beta chains from a single sample sequenced in a study of blood T cell repertoires in COVID-19. The assay was immunoSEQ multiplex PCR, and TCRdb's table has in-frame clones only and misses some. The data show more than 200,000 clones, 70% to 90% seen once. Sequencing was performed on peripheral blood. The source is a woman aged 50 to 60 with acute or convalescent COVID-19.

Only one count was recorded for this clone. The rearrangement uses TRBV5-1 and TRBJ1-5; TRBD1 matches 7 bases. This CDR3 has 14 residues. The V gene end was trimmed by 0 bases and the J gene end by 4 bases; junction bases not matched to a gene: 1. Looked up from germline, CDR1 is SGHRS and CDR2 is YFSETQ. The CDR3 is CASSLEGQNQPQHF. In DNA, the CDR3 is TGCGCCAGCAGCTTGGAGGGACAGAATCAGCCCCAGCATTTT. Together with reference TRBV5-1 and TRBJ1-5, the CDR3 gives the full variable domain: KAGVTQTPRYLIKTRGQQVTLSCSPISGHRSVSWYQQTPGQGLQFLFEYFSETQRNKGNFPGRFSGRQFSNSRSEMNVSTLELGDSALYLCASSLEGQNQPQHFGDGTRLSIL.

This clone was counted a single time. The chain employs TRBV9 and TRBJ1-6; 7 positions agree with TRBD1. Losses at the gene ends were 4 bases for V and 4 bases for J; bases not matched to a gene: 5. This CDR3 comprises 15 residues. Germline CDR1 SGDLS, CDR2 YYNGEE. CDR3 protein: CASSTRDSYNSPLHF. For the CDR3, the DNA is TGTGCCAGCAGCACCCGGGACAGTTATAATTCACCCCTCCACTTT.

In this sample, this clone turned up once. V gene TRBV19 combines with J gene TRBJ1-1; perhaps TRBD1 as D (5 bases). CDR1 and CDR2 from the germline V gene are LNHDA and SQIVND (reference sequence). The germline V and J ends were trimmed by 7 bases and 1 base, with 16 bases remaining between them. The CDR3 loop spans 15 amino acids. Here the CDR3 reads CASKGRHLPNTEAFF. The CDR3 bases are TGTGCCAGTAAGGGGCGACACTTACCGAACACTGAAGCTTTCTTT.

This clone was seen once. The chain carries TRBV6-5 and TRBJ1-2; D is undetermined. Germline CDR1 reads MNHEY; CDR2 reads SVGAGI. With 5 bases removed from V and 4 bases from J, the gap between germline ends came to 14 bases. The CDR3 sequence is 14 residues long. The CDR3, as DNA: TGTGCCAGCAGTCTCCGACACACGACCTATGGCTACACCTTC. This translates into CASSLRHTTYGYTF.

The V and J genes are TRBV2 and TRBJ1-1; D gene uncertain. CDR1 is SNHLY, CDR2 FYNNEI, per germline. This CDR3 has 15 amino acids. Trimming took 4 bases from V and 0 from J, leaving 12 bases between them. The CDR3 reads CASSGSDGLNTEAFF. The CDR3, as DNA: TGTGCCAGCAGTGGTTCGGATGGGCTGAACACTGAAGCTTTCTTT.

The rearrangement links TRBV6-1 to TRBJ1-1; D possibly corresponds to TRBD1 (6 bases). The CDR3 contains 15 residues. Germline values: CDR1 MNHNS, CDR2 SASEGT. Trimming removed 2 bases from V and 3 bases from J, with 13 bases in between. CDR3 sequence: CASSEMGGLDTEAFF. CDR3 nucleotides: TGTGCCAGCAGTGAAATGGGGGGGCTGGACACTGAAGCTTTCTTT.

The J gene is TRBJ2-7, the V gene TRBV7-8; 7 bases fit TRBD2. Germline V gene sequence: CDR1 SGHVS, CDR2 FQNEAQ. The CDR3 runs to 14 residues. V lost 10 bases, J lost 6 bases, and 15 bases stayed unmatched. The CDR3 protein is CAIGNPGGLGEQYF. The CDR3 DNA reads as TGTGCCATCGGAAACCCGGGGGGTTTAGGCGAGCAGTACTTC.

The chain is built from TRBV11-2 and TRBJ2-3; D is perhaps TRBD1 (5 bases). Germline V CDR1 and CDR2: SGHAT, FQNNGV. V shed 5 bases and J shed 4 bases, with 16 bases lying between them. The CDR3 spans 15 residues. The CDR3 DNA follows: TGTGCCAGCAGCCCAGGGTCCTGGGGTCCAGATACGCAGTATTTT. This codes for CASSPGSWGPDTQYF.

The chain joins TRBV14 to TRBJ2-7; 9 bases match TRBD2. The CDR3 length is 16 residues. Unmatched junction bases numbered 14, after V lost 2 bases and J lost 9 bases. CDR1 SGHDN and CDR2 FVKESK come from the germline V gene. CDR3 DNA: TGTGCCAGCAGCCAAATCTCCGGGACTAGCAGCATCGGGCAGTACTTC. Amino acids: CASSQISGTSSIGQYF.

The chain combines TRBV7-9 with TRBJ1-3; 7 bases align to TRBD1. CDR3 length equals 15 residues. Germline lookup yields CDR1 SEHNR and CDR2 FQNEAQ (reference sequence). The ends lost 3 bases at V and 6 bases at J; junction bases unmatched: 8. The CDR3 reads CASSFDRVLINTIYF. The CDR3, as DNA: TGTGCCAGCAGCTTCGACAGGGTATTGATAAACACCATATATTTT.

This rearrangement joins TRBV5-5 to TRBJ2-1; TRBD2 aligns across 8 bases. The CDR3 has 16 amino acids. Germline lookup yields CDR1 SGHKS and CDR2 YYEKEE (reference sequence). Trimming at V came to 4 bases and at J to 4 bases, leaving 10 bases not matched to a gene. The CDR3 bases are TGTGCCAGCAGCCGCTACTCCGGGGGGGCGTACAATGAGCAGTTCTTC. This sequence encodes CASSRYSGGAYNEQFF.